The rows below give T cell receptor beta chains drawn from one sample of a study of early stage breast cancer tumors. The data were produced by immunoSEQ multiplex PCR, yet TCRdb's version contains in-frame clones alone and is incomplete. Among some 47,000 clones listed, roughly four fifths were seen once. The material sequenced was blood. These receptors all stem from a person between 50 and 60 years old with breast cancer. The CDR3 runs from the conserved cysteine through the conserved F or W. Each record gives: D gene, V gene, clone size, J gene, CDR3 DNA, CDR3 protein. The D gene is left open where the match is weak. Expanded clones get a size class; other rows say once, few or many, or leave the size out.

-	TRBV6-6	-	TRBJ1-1	TGTGCCAGCAGTTACGAGGGCTGGAGAACTGAAGCTTTCTTT	CASSYEGWRTEAFF
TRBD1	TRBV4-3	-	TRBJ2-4	TGCGCCAGCAGCCAAGTGACAGGGGGTGCTACCGTCTCCAAAAACATTCAGTACTTC	CASSQVTGGATVSKNIQYF
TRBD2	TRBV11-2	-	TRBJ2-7	TGTGCCAGCAGCTTAGTACGCGTTAGGACTAGCGGGAGTTCCGAGCAGTACTTC	CASSLVRVRTSGSSEQYF
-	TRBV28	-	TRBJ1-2	TGTGCCAGCAGCACTACCCCCCAGGGATATGGCTACACCTTC	CASSTTPQGYGYTF
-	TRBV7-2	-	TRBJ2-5	TGTGCCAGCAGAAACCGGGGGGAGACCCAGTACTTC	CASRNRGETQYF
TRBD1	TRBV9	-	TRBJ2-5	TGTGCCAGCAGCGTAGCCGACAGGGCAGAGACCCAGTACTTC	CASSVADRAETQYF
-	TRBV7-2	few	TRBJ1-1	TGTGCCAGCAGCTTAGGGGGGGTTGGGAACACTGAAGCTTTCTTT	CASSLGGVGNTEAFF
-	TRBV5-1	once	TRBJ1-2	TGCGCCAGCAGCCCCGGTGGAGGGTCTGACTATGGCTACACCTTC	CASSPGGGSDYGYTF
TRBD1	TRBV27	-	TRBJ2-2	TGTGCCAGCAGAGGGTCGGGACAGGGGAGCACCGGGGAGCTGTTTTTT	CASRGSGQGSTGELFF
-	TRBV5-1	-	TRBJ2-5	TGCGCCAGCAGAATCGGGGGCCAGTACCAAGAGACCCAGTACTTC	CASRIGGQYQETQYF
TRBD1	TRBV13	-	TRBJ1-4	TGTGCCAGCAGCTTAGGGAGGGGGCGTATTGAAAAACTGTTTTTT	CASSLGRGRIEKLFF
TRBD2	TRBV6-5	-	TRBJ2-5	TGTGCCAGCAGTTCTACTAGCGGCGCAACCCAGTACTTC	CASSSTSGATQYF
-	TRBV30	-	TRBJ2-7	TGTGCCTGGGCCCCACGCAGGGCCCACGAGCAGTACTTC	CAWAPRRAHEQYF
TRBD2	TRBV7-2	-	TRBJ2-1	TGTGCCAGCAGGAACCTAGCGGGCGTCCCCGAAGGGCAGTTCTTC	CASRNLAGVPEGQFF
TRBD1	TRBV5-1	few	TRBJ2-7	TGCGCCAGCAGCTTGGGGGGACAGCTTAGGGCGGCCTACGAGCAGTACTTC	CASSLGGQLRAAYEQYF
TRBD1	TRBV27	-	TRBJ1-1	TGTGCCAGCAGTTTATCGGGGACAGGGATCACTGAAGCTTTCTTT	CASSLSGTGITEAFF
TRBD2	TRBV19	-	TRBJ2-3	TGTGCCAGTAGTATCAGCGGGAGTCGGACAGATACGCAGTATTTT	CASSISGSRTDTQYF
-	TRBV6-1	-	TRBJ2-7	TGTGCCACCCAGAGAAACGTCGTCTCCTACGAGCAGTACTTC	CATQRNVVSYEQYF
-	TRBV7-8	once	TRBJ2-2	TGTGCCAGCAGCGCTAGCGCCGGGGAGCTGTTTTTT	CASSASAGELFF
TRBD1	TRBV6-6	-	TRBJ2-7	TGTGCCAGCAGTCGTGACAGGGTCAGCTACGAGCAGTACTTC	CASSRDRVSYEQYF
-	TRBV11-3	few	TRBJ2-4	TGTGCCAGCAGCATGGGACGGAGCTTAGCCAAAAACATTCAGTACTTC	CASSMGRSLAKNIQYF
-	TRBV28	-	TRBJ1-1	TGTGCCAGCGCCTTTCAAGGGAGTACTGAAGCTTTCTTT	CASAFQGSTEAFF
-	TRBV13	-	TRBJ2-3	TGTGCCAGCAGCTTAAGTCTAGGGTCCCTGCTGACAGATACGCAGTATTTT	CASSLSLGSLLTDTQYF
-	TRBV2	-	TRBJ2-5	TGTGCCAGCAGTGAATCCGTTAGGGGCTCTCAAGAGACCCAGTACTTC	CASSESVRGSQETQYF
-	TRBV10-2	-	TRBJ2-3	TGCGCCACCCGGGAGCCCGTCTTCACAGATACGCAGTATTTT	CATREPVFTDTQYF
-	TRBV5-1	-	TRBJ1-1	TGCGCCAGCAGCTTGGGGCAGGGCATGAACACTGAAGCTTTCTTT	CASSLGQGMNTEAFF
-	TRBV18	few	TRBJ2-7	TGTGCCAGCTCACCGACTCCCTCGGGGGCGGGGTACGAGCAGTACTTC	CASSPTPSGAGYEQYF
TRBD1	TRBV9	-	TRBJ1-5	TGTGCCAGCTCCACCGGGACAGGGAATCAGCCCCAGCATTTT	CASSTGTGNQPQHF
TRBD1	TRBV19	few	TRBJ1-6	TGTGCCAGTAGCACAGGGGGTTTTTCATCACCCCTCCACTTT	CASSTGGFSSPLHF
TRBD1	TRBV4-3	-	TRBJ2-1	TGCGCCAGCAGCCAAGATTGGACGGGACAGGGGTACAATGAGCAGTTCTTC	CASSQDWTGQGYNEQFF
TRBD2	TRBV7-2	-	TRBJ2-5	TGTGCCAGCAGCTCCCGGGTAGCGGGGAGAGAGACCCAGTACTTC	CASSSRVAGRETQYF
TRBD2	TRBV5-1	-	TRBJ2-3	TGCGCCAGCAGCTTCGGGACTAGCGGGGGAGGGGATACGCAGTATTTT	CASSFGTSGGGDTQYF
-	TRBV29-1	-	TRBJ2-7	TGCAGCGTTACTATAAGGACAGCGGGGTACGAGCAGTACTTC	CSVTIRTAGYEQYF
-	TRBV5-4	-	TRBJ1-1	TGTGCCAGCAGCTTTGAGAACACTGAAGCTTTCTTT	CASSFENTEAFF
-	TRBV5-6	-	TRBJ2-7	TGTGCCAGCAGCTCGGGGGCCTACGAGCAGTACTTC	CASSSGAYEQYF
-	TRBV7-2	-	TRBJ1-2	TGTGCCAGCAGCTCCGGCGGGTTTTATGGCTACACCTTC	CASSSGGFYGYTF
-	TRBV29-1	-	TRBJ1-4	TGCAGCGCTGGGGGCGCAACTAATGAAAAACTGTTTTTT	CSAGGATNEKLFF
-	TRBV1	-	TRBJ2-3	TGCACCAGCAGGAATTGTAGCACAGATACGCAGTATTTT	CTSRNCSTDTQYF
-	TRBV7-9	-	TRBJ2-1	TGTGCCAGCAGCTTAGGCATAGGAAGCTACAATGAGCAGTTCTTC	CASSLGIGSYNEQFF
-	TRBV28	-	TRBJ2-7	TGTGCCAGCGGTTTAGGCAGTAGTTCCTACGAGCAGTACTTC	CASGLGSSSYEQYF
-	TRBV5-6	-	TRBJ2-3	TGTGCCAGCAGCTTCAAGCGGAGTAGCACAGATACGCAGTATTTT	CASSFKRSSTDTQYF
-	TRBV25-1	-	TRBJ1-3	TGTGCCAGCAGTTGGACCTCAGCTGGAAACACCATATATTTT	CASSWTSAGNTIYF
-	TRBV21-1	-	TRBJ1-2	TGTGCCAGCAGCAAGAGTCGATCTCGACTTACTAACTATGGCTACACCTTC	CASSKSRSRLTNYGYTF
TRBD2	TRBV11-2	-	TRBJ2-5	TGTGCCAGCAGCCCCGGGACTATCCGCGGTGAGACCCAGTACTTC	CASSPGTIRGETQYF
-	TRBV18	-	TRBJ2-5	TGTGCCAGCTCACCGCCCGCGTTAGGCCAAGAGACCCAGTACTTC	CASSPPALGQETQYF
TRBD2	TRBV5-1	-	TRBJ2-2	TGCGCCAGCAGCTCGGCAAGCGGGGAGTTCACCGGGGAGCTGTTTTTT	CASSSASGEFTGELFF
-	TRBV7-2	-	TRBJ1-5	TGTGCCAGCAGCTCCGCCTTCCAGGTTAGCAATCAGCCCCAGCATTTT	CASSSAFQVSNQPQHF
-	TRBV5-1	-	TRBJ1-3	TGCGCCAGCAGCAGGGGCAGGGGCTATGGAAACACCATATATTTT	CASSRGRGYGNTIYF
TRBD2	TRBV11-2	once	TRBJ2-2	TGTGCCAGCAGCTTAGTTGTTTTAGCGGGGGATCGAACGACCGGGGAGCTGTTTTTT	CASSLVVLAGDRTTGELFF
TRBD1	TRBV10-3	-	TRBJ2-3	TGTGCCATCACCAGGACAGGGGGGGATACGCAGTATTTT	CAITRTGGDTQYF